Below, one T cell receptor beta chain is given with its context. What it binds is unknown. Assay used: immunoSEQ multiplex PCR; TCRdb lists only in-frame clones, some missing. The data show some 160,000 clones, roughly 90% seen once. The data were taken from a study of T cell responses to AZD1222 COVID-19 vaccine. Study-wide background: Second-dose schedules of about 4 or about 12 weeks were combined.

General observations from the study: Seropositivity was recorded at baseline in only 6 or 7 AZD1222 recipients. With dominance at 160-218 and 743-854, vaccine-associated CD4 TCRs spanned spike. Most donors were white British and more were female, and clonal diversity was possibly underestimated.

From germline, CDR1 is SGHTA and CDR2 FQGNSA. V lost 5 bases, J lost 11 bases, and 11 bases stayed unmatched. This CDR3 is 13 amino acids long. This specimen consisted of peripheral blood, obtained on day 0 of AZD1222 vaccination. The chain has TRBV7-2 and TRBJ1-1; TRBD1 agrees at 7 bases. The sequence came from an adult in good health. The DNA for the CDR3 is TGTGCCAGCAGCAACCGACAGGGAGGGGCGGCTTTCTTT. This encodes CASSNRQGGAAFF.